This T cell receptor beta chain was identified during a study of brain metastases from non-small cell lung cancer (dated by TCRdb to the late 2010s). At the level of the whole study: In non-small-cell lung cancer patients, the researchers characterized the immune microenvironment of brain metastases and primary tumors that had been resected as matched pairs.

The library was made by the immunoSEQ multiplex PCR assay. T-cell receptor beta chain repertoire sequencing was performed alongside a 770-gene immune expression panel. TCRdb holds this immuneACCESS table with in-frame rearrangements only. Some clones are missing; in checked studies, unresolved V genes explain under half, and the rest has no known cause. The sample includes some 4,000 clones, with around 83% observed a single time. The top ten clones comprise roughly 8.3% of the sample. Overall study outcomes, separate from this receptor: Lower T-cell infiltration was exhibited by brain metastases compared with primary tumors (P < 0.001). Compared with the matched primary tumors, T-cell clones appeared to be expanded in roughly 60% of brain metastases. TCR repertoires were found to be largely shared between paired brain metastases and primary tumors, although sparse T-cell densities were observed in the brain metastases.

The CDR3 sequence holds 15 residues, the cysteine and phenylalanine included. Only the CDR3 DNA stays, 45 bases, in frame from base 1. V lost 3 bases and J lost 1 base, and the count of bases not matched to a germline gene is 5. Via the germline V gene, CDR1 is KGHSH and CDR2 LQKENI. A total of approximately 36 patients with non-small-cell lung cancer that had been surgically resected, each with specimens from both a primary tumor and a brain metastasis, made up the cohort. Tumor specimens were archival formalin-fixed, paraffin-embedded tissues. Concerning this clone: The antigen this receptor binds is unknown. Base qualities are not provided; no much larger clone lies one nucleotide away.

Recombination connected TRBV18 to TRBJ2-5; a stretch of 7 junction bases matches TRBD2. This receptor was obtained from a donor at least 40 years old with non-small cell lung cancer. Sequencing was performed on primary lung tumor tissue. Interpreted using the paper, the cell subset or site label stands for: primary lung tumor paired with brain metastasis. The CDR3 region has the sequence CASSPLGGTQETQYF. The base sequence is TGTGCCAGCTCACCGCTGGGGGGGACCCAAGAGACCCAGTACTTC. With all but the CDR3 taken from the reference TRBV18 and TRBJ2-5 genes, the full variable domain is: NAGVMQNPRHLVRRRGQEARLRCSPMKGHSHVYWYRQLPEEGLKFMVYLQKENIIDESGMPKERFSAEFPKEGPSILRIQQVVRGDSAAYFCASSPLGGTQETQYFGPGTRLLVL.